The rows below give T cell receptor beta chains drawn from one sample of a study of Ad26.COV2.S vaccination and SARS-CoV-2 variants. This table comes from immunoSEQ multiplex PCR, and its TCRdb copy is limited to in-frame clones, with some not included. The sample includes just under 250,000 clones, 70% to 90% of them seen just once. Sequences were derived from peripheral blood, sampled in a trial of Ad26.COV2.S vaccine versus placebo. Receptors originate from a person aged 18-65 years who received the Ad26.COV2.S COVID-19 vaccine or a placebo. CDR3s include the opening cysteine and the closing phenylalanine or tryptophan. The order of the fields is D gene, J gene, V gene, CDR3 DNA, CDR3 protein. D genes are given only for firm matches.

D: TRBD2
J: TRBJ2-4
V: TRBV19
DNA: TGTGCCAGTAGTATAAGAACATCCGGGGGGAACATTCAGTACTTC
CDR3: CASSIRTSGGNIQYF

D: .
J: TRBJ2-7
V: TRBV19
DNA: TGTGCCAGTAGTACTCAGACAGGACCCTCCTACGAGCAGTACTTC
CDR3: CASSTQTGPSYEQYF

D: TRBD1
J: TRBJ2-5
V: TRBV5-1
DNA: TGCGCCAGCAGCGTGAATCTCGGGACAGCTAAAGAGACCCAGTACTTC
CDR3: CASSVNLGTAKETQYF

D: .
J: TRBJ2-7
V: TRBV6-2/TRBV6-3
DNA: TGTGCCAGCAGTTACCCGGGCCTTTACGAGCAGTACTTC
CDR3: CASSYPGLYEQYF

D: TRBD1
J: TRBJ2-7
V: TRBV5-8
DNA: TGTGCCAGCAGCTACGGGACAGGGACCGAGCAGTACTTC
CDR3: CASSYGTGTEQYF

D: .
J: TRBJ2-7
V: TRBV30
DNA: TGTGCCTGGAGGCCCGCTTTGGGCGCAGCCTACGAGCAGTACTTC
CDR3: CAWRPALGAAYEQYF

D: TRBD1
J: TRBJ1-1
V: TRBV19
DNA: TGTGCCAGTAGTATTAGTGGGGGACAGGGGTTTGAAGCTTTCTTT
CDR3: CASSISGGQGFEAFF

D: .
J: TRBJ2-3
V: TRBV7-2
DNA: TGTGCCAGCAGCCTCCTAGACAGGGAGGTTGGTACGCAGTATTTT
CDR3: CASSLLDREVGTQYF

D: TRBD1
J: TRBJ2-7
V: TRBV6-1
DNA: TGTGCCAGCAGTGATGGTGGGACAGCGAGCTACGAGCAGTACTTC
CDR3: CASSDGGTASYEQYF

D: TRBD2
J: TRBJ2-5
V: TRBV28
DNA: TGTGCCAGCGGGCGGGGGTGGATTCAAGAGACCCAGTACTTC
CDR3: CASGRGWIQETQYF

D: .
J: TRBJ1-6
V: TRBV3-1/TRBV3-2
DNA: TGTGCCAGCAGCCAAGAGACCGGGGGGTCACCCCTCCACTTT
CDR3: CASSQETGGSPLHF

D: TRBD1
J: TRBJ2-1
V: TRBV27
DNA: TGTGCCACCAAAAGGACAGGGGGTATCTACAATGAGCAGTTCTTC
CDR3: CATKRTGGIYNEQFF

D: .
J: TRBJ2-5
V: TRBV7-9
DNA: TGTGCCAGCAGCTCAGCGGCCAAGGAGACCCAGTACTTC
CDR3: CASSSAAKETQYF

D: .
J: TRBJ1-1
V: TRBV12-3/TRBV12-4
DNA: TGTGCCAGCAGTTCGGATCGGGGGCTTGTGGCTTTCTTT
CDR3: CASSSDRGLVAFF

D: .
J: TRBJ1-2
V: TRBV24-1
DNA: TGTGCCACCAGTGGGGACGGTCTTAACTATGGCTACACCTTC
CDR3: CATSGDGLNYGYTF

D: TRBD2
J: TRBJ2-3
V: TRBV13
DNA: TGTGCCAGCAGCGGATTTAGCGGGGTCACAGATACGCAGTATTTT
CDR3: CASSGFSGVTDTQYF

D: TRBD1
J: TRBJ2-7
V: TRBV7-2
DNA: TGTGCCAGCAGCCGACAGGGCTCCTACGAGCAGTACTTC
CDR3: CASSRQGSYEQYF